These 10 T cell receptor beta chains were sequenced from one sample in a study of graft-versus-host responses after intestinal transplantation (dated by TCRdb to about 2021). Libraries were constructed by the immunoSEQ multiplex PCR assay. In TCRdb, the immuneACCESS table is reduced to in-frame sequences with V and J assigned. These tables do not hold every clone; where another copy was compared, an unresolved V gene accounts for under half, and the others remain unexplained. The sample data list about 93,000 clones, and 85% to 95% of these were observed just once. The ten largest clones capture less than 0.6% of the sample. The time point label on this specimen signifies: cells obtained before transplantation from donor or recipient. No antigen is known for these receptors. The material was unstimulated CD8+ T cells sorted from spleen or lymph node cells, obtained before intestinal transplant. The receptors originated from a human donor who received an intestinal transplant.

The rearrangement uses TRBV11-2 and TRBJ2-5, with 11 bases identical to TRBD2. Losses at the gene ends were 5 bases for V and 1 base for J; bases not matched to a gene: 3. Germline V gene lookup returns CDR1 SGHAT and CDR2 FQNNGV. This CDR3 comprises 15 residues. CDR3 region: CASSILAGVQETQYF. The DNA of the CDR3 is TGTGCCAGCAGCATACTAGCGGGGGTCCAAGAGACCCAGTACTTC.

This chain connects TRBV29-1 to TRBJ2-1; possibly TRBD2 for D (6 bases). This CDR3 has 15 amino acids. V dropped 4 bases and J dropped 0 bases, with 13 bases sitting between them. CDR1 and CDR2 from the germline V gene are SQVTM and ANQGSEA. The CDR3 sequence is CSVVSSASSYNEQFF. The DNA of the CDR3 is TGCAGCGTTGTTTCTAGCGCGAGCTCCTACAATGAGCAGTTCTTC.

This chain joins TRBV11-2 and TRBJ2-7; tentative D call: TRBD2 (6 bases). This CDR3 has 14 amino acids. The germline V gene has CDR1 SGHAT and CDR2 FQNNGV. The V and J ends lost 1 base and 2 bases respectively, with 9 bases between them. The CDR3 DNA reads TGTGCCAGCAGCTTAGGGGGGACTGCCTACGAGCAGTACTTC. This translates into CASSLGGTAYEQYF. The full variable domain, with the rest looked up from reference TRBV11-2 and TRBJ2-7, is EAGVAQSPRYKIIEKRQSVAFWCNPISGHATLYWYQQILGQGPKLLIQFQNNGVVDDSQLPKDRFSAERLKGVDSTLKIQPAKLEDSAVYLCASSLGGTAYEQYFGPGTRLTVT.

V is TRBV6-1 and J is TRBJ2-7; D ambiguous. This CDR3 has 14 residues. Germline lookup yields CDR1 MNHNS and CDR2 SASEGT. Trimming stripped 0 bases from V and 2 bases from J, with 8 bases between. CDR3 coding DNA: TGTGCCAGCAGTGAAGCGGGCGTTACCTACGAGCAGTACTTC. Residues: CASSEAGVTYEQYF.

This clone was counted a single time. The chain combines TRBV4-2 with TRBJ2-1; D is possibly TRBD2 (6 bases). The germline V gene encodes CDR1 LGHNA and CDR2 YNFKEQ. The V end lost 3 bases, the J end lost 3 bases, and 12 bases lay between the germline ends. The CDR3 loop spans 15 amino acids. In nucleotides, the CDR3 is TGTGCCAGCAGCCACTGGCGGGACGGCTACAATGAGCAGTTCTTC. Residues: CASSHWRDGYNEQFF.

This rearrangement joins TRBV7-2 to TRBJ1-1; 9 positions match TRBD1. Losses at the gene ends were 2 bases for V and 5 bases for J; bases not matched to a gene: 9. The CDR3 length is 16 residues. CDR1 SGHTA and CDR2 FQGNSA come from the germline V gene. CDR3 nucleotide sequence: TGTGCCAGCAGCTTATGGTGGACAGGGGTGCGAACTGAAGCTTTCTTT. The encoded protein is CASSLWWTGVRTEAFF.

This chain links TRBV4-2 with TRBJ2-1; 9 bases line up with TRBD1. Trimming removed 1 base from V and 5 bases from J; junction bases left unmatched: 12. The CDR3 runs 18 residues. Germline V gene lookup returns CDR1 LGHNA and CDR2 YNFKEQ. CDR3 in DNA: TGTGCCAGCAGCCAAGGGCTCGGCGGGGGACAGGGACACAATGAGCAGTTCTTC. Translated, it gives CASSQGLGGGQGHNEQFF.

J is TRBJ1-1 and V is TRBV6-1; D ambiguous. Per the germline V gene, CDR1 is MNHNS and CDR2 is SASEGT. CDR3 length: 8 amino acids. CDR3 coding DNA: TGTGCTCTCACTGAAGCTTTCTTT. Its translation is CALTEAFF.

The chain joins TRBV4-1 to TRBJ2-2; D not certain. This CDR3 spans 13 amino acids. V was clipped by 4 bases and J by 0 bases, with 3 bases between them. Germline CDR1 and CDR2: MGHRA and YSYEKL. The CDR3 sequence is CASSPTNTGELFF. CDR3 nucleotides: TGCGCCAGCAGCCCCACGAACACCGGGGAGCTGTTTTTT.

The chain is built from TRBV7-9 and TRBJ1-1; no firm D call. Germline values: CDR1 SEHNR, CDR2 FQNEAQ (reference sequence). V was shortened by 1 base and J by 2 bases, with 11 bases between the two germline ends. The CDR3 extends over 15 amino acids. The CDR3 nucleotides read TGTGCCAGCAGCTTAGACCGAGGTATTAACACTGAAGCTTTCTTT. Encoded protein: CASSLDRGINTEAFF. The full variable domain, its missing parts supplied by reference TRBV7-9 and TRBJ1-1, is DTGVSQNPRHKITKRGQNVTFRCDPISEHNRLYWYRQTLGQGPEFLTYFQNEAQLEKSRLLSDRFSAERPKGSFSTLEIQRTEQGDSAMYLCASSLDRGINTEAFFGQGTRLTVV.